This T cell receptor (beta chain) emerged from a study of blood T cell repertoires in COVID-19. In the study overall: Italy, Spain and the United States were the sources of the convalescent and acute COVID-19 samples. PBMCs, B-cell-depleted T cells, or T cells were the source of the cDNA or gDNA that made up the material.

Per the study methods: From reference gene primer amplification, estimates of nucleated cell counts were derived. Sequencing was performed with immunoSEQ multiplex PCR; in TCRdb, only in-frame clones are kept and a portion is missing. V, J and clone size are those of that table, while D and trimming were read from the DNA. The data show 120,000 to 150,000 clones, with about 88% seen just once and roughly 10% held by the top ten. V was pared by 0 bases and J by 3 bases, with 6 bases between. Germline CDR1 reads MNHNY; CDR2 reads SVGAGI (reference sequence). The length of the CDR3 is 13 residues. The chain recombines TRBV6-6 with TRBJ2-7; no reliable D call. The source is a man aged 45-60 years with active or convalescent COVID-19. Sequencing was performed on peripheral blood. As DNA, the CDR3 is TGTGCCAGCAGTTACTCGTTGTACTACGAGCAGTACTTC. This translates into CASSYSLYYEQYF.